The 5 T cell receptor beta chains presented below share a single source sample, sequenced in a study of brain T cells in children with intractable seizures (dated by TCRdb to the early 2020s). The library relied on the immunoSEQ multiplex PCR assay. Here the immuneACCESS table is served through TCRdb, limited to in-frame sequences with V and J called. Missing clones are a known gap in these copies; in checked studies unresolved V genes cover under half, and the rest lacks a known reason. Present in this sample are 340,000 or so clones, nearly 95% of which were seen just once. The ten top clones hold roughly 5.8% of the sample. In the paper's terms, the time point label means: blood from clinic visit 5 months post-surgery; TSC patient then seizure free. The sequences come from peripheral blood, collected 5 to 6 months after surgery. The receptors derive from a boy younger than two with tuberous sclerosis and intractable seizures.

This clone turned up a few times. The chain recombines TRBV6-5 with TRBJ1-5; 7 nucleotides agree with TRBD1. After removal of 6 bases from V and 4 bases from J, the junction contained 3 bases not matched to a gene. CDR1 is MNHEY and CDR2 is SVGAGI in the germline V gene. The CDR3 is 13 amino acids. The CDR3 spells CASSRDRNQPQHF. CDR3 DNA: TGTGCCAGCAGCCGGGACAGAAATCAGCCCCAGCATTTT.

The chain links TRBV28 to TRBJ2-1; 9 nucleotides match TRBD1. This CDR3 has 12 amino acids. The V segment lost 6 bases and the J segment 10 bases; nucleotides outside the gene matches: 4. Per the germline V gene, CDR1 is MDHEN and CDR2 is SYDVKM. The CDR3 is CASSSGQGEQFF. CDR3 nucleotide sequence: TGTGCCAGCAGCAGCGGACAGGGGGAGCAGTTCTTC.

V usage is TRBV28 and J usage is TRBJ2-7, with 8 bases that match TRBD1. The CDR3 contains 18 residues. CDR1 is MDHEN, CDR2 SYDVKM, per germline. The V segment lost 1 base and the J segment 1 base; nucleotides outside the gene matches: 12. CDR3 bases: TGTGCCAGCAGTTTATCCCTGACAGGGGCTCGCCTTTCCTACGAGCAGTACTTC. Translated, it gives CASSLSLTGARLSYEQYF. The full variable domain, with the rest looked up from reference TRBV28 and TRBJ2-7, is DVKVTQSSRYLVKRTGEKVFLECVQDMDHENMFWYRQDPGLGLRLIYFSYDVKMKEKGDIPEGYSVSREKKERFSLILESASTNQTSMYLCASSLSLTGARLSYEQYFGPGTRLTVT.

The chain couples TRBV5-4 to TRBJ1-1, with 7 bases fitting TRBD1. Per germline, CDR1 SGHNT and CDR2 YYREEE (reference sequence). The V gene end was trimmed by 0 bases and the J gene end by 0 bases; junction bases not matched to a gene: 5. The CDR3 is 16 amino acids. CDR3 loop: CASSLVPDRMNTEAFF. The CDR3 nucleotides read TGTGCCAGCAGCTTGGTCCCGGACAGGATGAACACTGAAGCTTTCTTT. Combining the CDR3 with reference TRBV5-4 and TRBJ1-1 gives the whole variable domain ETGVTQSPTHLIKTRGQQVTLRCSSQSGHNTVSWYQQALGQGPQFIFQYYREEENGRGNFPPRFSGLQFPNYSSELNVNALELDDSALYLCASSLVPDRMNTEAFFGQGTRLTVV.

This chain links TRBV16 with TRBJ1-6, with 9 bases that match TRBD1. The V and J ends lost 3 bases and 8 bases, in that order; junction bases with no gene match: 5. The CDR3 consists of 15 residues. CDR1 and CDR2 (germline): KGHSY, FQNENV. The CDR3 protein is CASSHLGQGYSPLHF. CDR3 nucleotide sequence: TGTGCCAGCAGCCACCTCGGACAGGGGTATTCACCCCTCCACTTT.